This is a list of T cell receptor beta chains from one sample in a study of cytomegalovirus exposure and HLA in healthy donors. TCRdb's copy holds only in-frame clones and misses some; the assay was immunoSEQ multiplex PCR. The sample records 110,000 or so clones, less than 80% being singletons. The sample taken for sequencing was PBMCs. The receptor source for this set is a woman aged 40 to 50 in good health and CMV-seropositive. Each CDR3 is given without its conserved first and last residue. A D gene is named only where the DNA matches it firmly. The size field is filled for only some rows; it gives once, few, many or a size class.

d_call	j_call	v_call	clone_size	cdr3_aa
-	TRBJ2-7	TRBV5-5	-	ASSWDLTYEQY
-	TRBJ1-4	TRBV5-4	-	ASSLDSGEKLF
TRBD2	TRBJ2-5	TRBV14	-	ASSQGWTSVPFLETQY
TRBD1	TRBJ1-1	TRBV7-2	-	ASSLIGQGSTEAF
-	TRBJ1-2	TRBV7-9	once	ASSFARDGYT
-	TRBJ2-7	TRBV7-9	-	ASSLGGRTYEQY
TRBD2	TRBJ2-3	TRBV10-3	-	AISEFRGSGTDTQY
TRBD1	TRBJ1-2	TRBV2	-	ASISRDRLAYGYT
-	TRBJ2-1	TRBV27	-	ASSFRDWRNEQF
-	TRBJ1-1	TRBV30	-	AWTGQAIMNTEAF
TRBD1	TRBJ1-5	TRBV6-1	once	ASSEVPRGSTKTVYSNQPQH
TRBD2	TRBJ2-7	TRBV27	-	ASSPLRLAGGPHEQY
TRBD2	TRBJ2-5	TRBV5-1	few	ASSFGGASETQY
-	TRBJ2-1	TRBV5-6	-	ASTSINSNEQF
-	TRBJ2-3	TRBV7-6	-	ASSPHTDTQY
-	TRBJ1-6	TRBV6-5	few	ASSYQGSSPLH
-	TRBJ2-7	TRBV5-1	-	ASSSWTPPSTYEQY
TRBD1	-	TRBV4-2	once	ASSQEETGEYEQY
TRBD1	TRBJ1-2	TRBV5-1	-	ASSPATGDNYGYT
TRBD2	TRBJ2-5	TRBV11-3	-	ASSGGTSGSQY
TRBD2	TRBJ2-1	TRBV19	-	ASSDIAGSSYNEQF
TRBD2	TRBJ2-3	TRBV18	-	ASSQVLAGATDTQY
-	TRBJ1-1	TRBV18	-	ASSAGQSGYTEAF
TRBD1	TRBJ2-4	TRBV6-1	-	ASSGQGSLAKNIQY
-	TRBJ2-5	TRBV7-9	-	ASSFAPRETQY
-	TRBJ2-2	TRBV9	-	ASSILAAPNTGELF
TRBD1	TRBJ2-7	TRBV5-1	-	ASSHTGTGDLRYEQY
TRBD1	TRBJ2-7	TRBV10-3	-	AITPGQGARTYEQY
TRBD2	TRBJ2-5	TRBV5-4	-	ASSLRSSGGRETQY
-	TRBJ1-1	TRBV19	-	ASSTQAGVTEAF
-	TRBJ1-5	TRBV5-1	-	ASRDSLNQPQH
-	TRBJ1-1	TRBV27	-	ASSLSNGGAEAF
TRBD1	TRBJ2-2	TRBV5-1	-	ASSRGTGVRPYTGELF
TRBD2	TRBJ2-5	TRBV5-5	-	ASSLGTSGETQY
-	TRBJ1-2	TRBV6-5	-	ASSYSTDAEDYGYT
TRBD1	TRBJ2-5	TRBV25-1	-	ASSGFSGTGGLAETQY
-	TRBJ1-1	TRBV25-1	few	ASSFSRTEAF
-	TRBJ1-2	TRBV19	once	ASSIGGSTPNYGYT
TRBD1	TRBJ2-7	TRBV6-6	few	ASSFGQGFSYEQY
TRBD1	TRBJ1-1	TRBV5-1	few	ASSLDLQGPLNTEAF
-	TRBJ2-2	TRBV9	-	ASSRDIDPTGELF
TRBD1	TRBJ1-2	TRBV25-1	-	ASSEFTGDYGYT
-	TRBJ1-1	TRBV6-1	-	ASSKGQSNTEAF
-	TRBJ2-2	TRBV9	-	ASSVFGGLGTGELF
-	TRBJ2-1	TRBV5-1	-	ASSLIPLGQSEQF
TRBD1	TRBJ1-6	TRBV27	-	ASSSTGNNSPLH
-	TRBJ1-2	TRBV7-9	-	ASSYLDRGYGYT
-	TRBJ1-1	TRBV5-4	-	APTWGGELMNTEAF
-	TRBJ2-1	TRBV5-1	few	ASSLSRVEQF
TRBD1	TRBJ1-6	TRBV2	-	ASTETGDNSPLH
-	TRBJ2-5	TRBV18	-	ASSPLQAQSWSQY
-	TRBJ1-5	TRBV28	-	AGAGHHQPQH